Following are 27 T cell receptor beta chains from one sample sequenced in a study of CD8 T cells in ankylosing spondylitis. TCRdb reprocessed the 5' RACE reads via MiXCR and lists one record per CDR3 protein. This table has some 200,000 distinct CDR3 sequences, more than 10% appearing once. Sample: blood, either unsorted or a sorted T cell fraction (not recorded which). These receptors originate from a male donor with ankylosing spondylitis or in good health (not recorded which).

V and J are TRBV30 and TRBJ2-3, with TRBD1 as a possible D gene (5 bases). The germline V gene has CDR1 GTSNPN and CDR2 SVGIG (reference sequence). V was trimmed by 3 bases and J by 1 base, leaving 14 bases between them. The CDR3 is made up of 15 amino acids. The CDR3 sequence is CAWRMARGGTDTQYF. The CDR3 coding sequence is TGTGCCTGGAGAATGGCTAGGGGTGGCACAGATACGCAGTATTTT.

The V and J genes are TRBV7-9 and TRBJ2-7; tentatively, D is TRBD1 (6 bases). Germline CDR1 reads SEHNR; CDR2 reads FQNEAQ (reference sequence). The CDR3 runs 16 residues. Between the trimmed V and J ends, which lost 4 bases and 4 bases, there was a span of 20 bases. The CDR3 DNA sequence: TGTGCCAGCAGCTACAGGGACGACACGGACCCGTACGAGCAGTACTTC. Protein product: CASSYRDDTDPYEQYF.

This clonotype was seen only a few times. The chain recombines TRBV6-5 with TRBJ1-1; weak D call: TRBD1 (5 bases). V lost 1 base and J lost 1, with 10 bases in between. This CDR3 spans 15 amino acids. Germline V lookup: CDR1 MNHEY, CDR2 SVGAGI. For the CDR3, the DNA is TGTGCCAGCAGTTACTGGGGACTCCCGAACACTGAAGCTTTCTTT. Protein product: CASSYWGLPNTEAFF.

In this sample, this clonotype turned up many times. The chain links TRBV4-2 to TRBJ2-3; D remains ambiguous. CDR1 and CDR2 (germline): LGHNA, YNFKEQ. Deletions cut 0 bases from V and 0 bases from J, with 7 bases between. CDR3 length: 15 residues. The CDR3 DNA is TGTGCCAGCAGCCAAGATACTGAGAGCACAGATACGCAGTATTTT. Its protein product is CASSQDTESTDTQYF.

This clonotype was observed a few times. The chain employs TRBV9 and TRBJ2-2; no definite D call. V lost 0 bases to trimming and J lost 5 bases, with 5 bases between them. CDR3 size: 13 residues. The V gene's germline CDR1 is SGDLS and CDR2 YYNGEE. This CDR3 reads CASSVEATGELFF. The CDR3 DNA reads TGTGCCAGCAGCGTAGAAGCGACCGGGGAGCTGTTTTTT.

This clonotype was picked up many times. This chain uses TRBV5-1 with TRBJ1-1; weak D call: TRBD1 (5 bases). The CDR3 extends over 14 amino acids. CDR1 is SGHRS and CDR2 is YFSETQ in the germline V gene. Trimming removed 4 bases from V and 1 base from J, with 11 bases in between. The chain's CDR3 is CASSAPGENTEAFF. The CDR3 nucleotides are TGCGCCAGCAGCGCGCCGGGGGAGAACACTGAAGCTTTCTTT. Full variable domain (outside the CDR3, taken from reference TRBV5-1 and TRBJ1-1): KAGVTQTPRYLIKTRGQQVTLSCSPISGHRSVSWYQQTPGQGLQFLFEYFSETQRNKGNFPGRFSGRQFSNSRSEMNVSTLELGDSALYLCASSAPGENTEAFFGQGTRLTVV.

In this sample, this clonotype turned up many times. CDR3 region: CSARANREAGNQPQHF. The CDR3 bases are TGCAGTGCTAGGGCTAACAGGGAAGCGGGCAATCAGCCCCAGCATTTT. V usage is TRBV20-1 and J usage is TRBJ1-5; perhaps TRBD1 as D (6 bases). The CDR3 spans 16 residues. V was shortened by 3 bases and J by 2 bases, with 17 bases between the two germline ends. The germline gives CDR1 DFQATT, CDR2 SNEGSKA (reference sequence).

The rearrangement uses TRBV12-3 or TRBV12-4 and TRBJ2-1; 8 positions agree with TRBD2. After removal of 10 bases from V and 0 bases from J, the junction contained 17 bases not matched to a gene. The CDR3 extends over 18 amino acids. The CDR3 DNA reads TGTGCCATCTGTTTACGAGCGGGGGCCACCTCCTCCTACAATGAGCAGTTCTTC. It codes for CAICLRAGATSSYNEQFF.

This rearrangement joins TRBV27 to TRBJ1-4; 7 bases align to TRBD1. Germline V gives CDR1 MNHEY, CDR2 SMNVEV (reference sequence). The CDR3 length is 13 residues. V was clipped by 6 bases and J by 10 bases; unmatched bases: 8. This CDR3 is CASRWTGLGKLFF. CDR3 nucleotides: TGTGCCAGCAGATGGACAGGACTAGGAAAACTGTTTTTT.

The genes are TRBV5-5 and TRBJ1-1; weak D call: TRBD1 (5 bases). V lost 0 bases to trimming and J lost 1 base, with 10 bases between them. This CDR3 spans 15 amino acids. Germline CDR1 SGHKS, CDR2 YYEKEE (reference sequence). The CDR3 region is CASSLARAQNTEAFF. The CDR3 nucleotides read TGTGCCAGCAGCTTGGCCAGGGCCCAGAACACTGAAGCTTTCTTT.

This clonotype was counted between two and nine times. The chain employs TRBV2 and TRBJ1-5, with no clear D. This CDR3 region has 13 residues. Germline CDR1 is SNHLY and CDR2 is FYNNEI. Trimming cost V 6 bases and J 7 bases, with 13 bases left between them. For the CDR3, the DNA is TGTGCCAGCAGCTCGTCGGTAGGGCAGCCCCAGCATTTT. Translating gives CASSSSVGQPQHF.

The gene calls are TRBV15 and TRBJ2-1; TRBD1 agrees at 7 bases. Looked up from germline, CDR1 is LNHNV and CDR2 is YYDKDF (reference sequence). The CDR3 is made up of 16 amino acids. The V gene end was trimmed by 5 bases and the J gene end by 4 bases; junction bases not matched to a gene: 11. The CDR3 DNA sequence: TGTGCCACCAGCGAAACTACAGGGGAAGGGTACAATGAGCAGTTCTTC. It translates to CATSETTGEGYNEQFF.

The chain employs TRBV7-9 and TRBJ1-5; D is perhaps TRBD1 (6 bases). V was trimmed by 5 bases and J by 3 bases, leaving 11 bases between them. The CDR3 is 14 amino acids. The germline gives CDR1 SEHNR, CDR2 FQNEAQ (reference sequence). The CDR3 DNA is TGTGCCAGCAGCCCTGGACAGAACAATCAGCCCCAGCATTTT. It specifies CASSPGQNNQPQHF.

This clonotype was picked up a small number of times. This rearrangement joins TRBV4-1 to TRBJ2-1, with D maybe TRBD2 (6 bases). The V and J ends lost 4 bases and 8 bases respectively, with 27 bases between them. Germline V gene data show CDR1 as MGHRA and CDR2 as YSYEKL. This CDR3 contains 18 residues. CDR3 residues: CASSRLVWRGEWGYEQFF. The CDR3 DNA follows: TGCGCCAGCAGCCGATTGGTTTGGCGGGGCGAGTGGGGGTATGAGCAGTTCTTC.

Only a few counts were recorded for this clonotype. The chain is built from TRBV3-1 and TRBJ2-2; D not certain. Trimming took off 0 bases at V and 13 bases at J, with 15 bases between the two ends. Germline V gene sequence: CDR1 LGHDT, CDR2 YNNKEL (reference sequence). This CDR3 comprises 14 residues. The CDR3 DNA reads as TGTGCCAGCAGCCAAGAGTCGCTGGACGGTGGGCTGTTTTTT. It encodes CASSQESLDGGLFF.

In this sample, this clonotype turned up a few times. This chain links TRBV16 with TRBJ2-4; D could derive from TRBD1 or TRBD2 (5 bases each). Germline-derived CDR1 and CDR2 are KGHSY and FQNENV. The CDR3 runs 18 residues. Trimming removed 0 bases from V and 0 bases from J, with 15 bases in between. The CDR3 here is CASSQSPDSGLAKNIQYF. CDR3 coding DNA: TGTGCCAGCAGCCAATCACCCGACAGCGGACTAGCCAAAAACATTCAGTACTTC.

This clonotype was seen only a few times. The chain has TRBV12-3 or TRBV12-4 and TRBJ2-1, with TRBD2 matching over 9 bases. With V trimmed by 6 bases and J by 8 bases, 8 bases remained unmatched. CDR3 size: 14 residues. CDR3 bases: TGTGCCAGCAGCCCCGGGACTAGCTTCGATGAGCAGTTCTTC. Amino acid sequence: CASSPGTSFDEQFF.

This sequence joins TRBV6-2 or TRBV6-3 and TRBJ2-5; D may be TRBD2 (5 bases). Germline V gene data show CDR1 as MNHEY and CDR2 as SVGEGT. Trimming pared 6 bases from V and 2 bases from J, leaving 13 bases between. This CDR3 has 14 residues. DNA for the CDR3: TGTGCCAGCAGCCAACTAGAACTACAAGAGACCCAGTACTTC. Translation: CASSQLELQETQYF.

V and J are TRBV19 and TRBJ2-1, with D possibly being TRBD1 (5 bases). Trimming shortened V by 4 bases and J by 1 base, and 14 bases separated the two germline ends. Per germline, CDR1 LNHDA and CDR2 SQIVND (reference sequence). The CDR3 runs 16 residues. For the CDR3, the DNA is TGTGCCAGTAGTAGTTCGATCCAGGGTTCCTACAATGAGCAGTTCTTC. Protein sequence: CASSSSIQGSYNEQFF.

In this sample, this clonotype turned up a few times. In nucleotides, the CDR3 is TGTGCCAGCAGTTTAGCGGGGAGCTCCTATAATTCACCCCTCCACTTT. The encoded protein is CASSLAGSSYNSPLHF. This chain joins TRBV12-3 or TRBV12-4 and TRBJ1-6; D uncertain. Trimming removed 0 bases at V and 0 bases at J, with 6 bases between. The CDR3 has 16 amino acids.

This clonotype has a handful of counts. V is TRBV29-1 and J is TRBJ1-3, with no clear D. The germline V gene has CDR1 SQVTM and CDR2 ANQGSEA. The CDR3 sequence is 14 residues long. Trimming cost V 0 bases and J 8 bases, with 14 bases left between them. The CDR3 sequence: CSVEDRAVGDTIYF. DNA of the CDR3: TGCAGCGTTGAAGATCGAGCCGTTGGGGACACCATATATTTT.

The chain uses TRBV20-1 and TRBJ2-1, with unresolved D. This CDR3 has 12 residues. Trimming pared 0 bases from V and 9 bases from J, leaving 9 bases between. Per the germline V gene, CDR1 is DFQATT and CDR2 is SNEGSKA (reference sequence). The CDR3 loop reads CSARDPGSEQFF. The CDR3 DNA follows: TGCAGTGCTAGAGATCCCGGGTCTGAGCAGTTCTTC.

This clonotype was seen more than once but under ten times. The CDR3: CASSSYPIQGIIYEQYF. The DNA for the CDR3 is TGCGCCAGCAGCTCCTACCCGATACAGGGTATAATCTACGAGCAGTACTTC. The chain links TRBV5-1 to TRBJ2-7; perhaps TRBD1 as D (6 bases). Germline-derived CDR1 and CDR2 are SGHRS and YFSETQ. CDR3 length: 17 amino acids. V dropped 3 bases and J dropped 3 bases, with 22 bases sitting between them.

The V call is TRBV29-1, the J call TRBJ1-1; D uncertain. The length of the CDR3 is 16 residues. Germline CDR1 and CDR2: SQVTM and ANQGSEA. Deletions cut 0 bases from V and 0 bases from J, with 14 bases between. The CDR3 reads CSVEDPRFRMNTEAFF. Written as DNA, the CDR3 is TGCAGCGTTGAAGATCCCCGCTTCCGAATGAACACTGAAGCTTTCTTT.

This clonotype was found a few times. This chain connects TRBV7-9 to TRBJ2-5, with D possibly being TRBD1 or TRBD2 (5 bases each). The CDR3 covers 14 residues. The germline V and J ends were trimmed by 5 bases and 2 bases, with 12 bases remaining between them. The germline V gene encodes CDR1 SEHNR and CDR2 FQNEAQ (reference sequence). CDR3 sequence reads: CASSVPGPQETQYF. DNA of the CDR3: TGTGCCAGCAGCGTTCCGGGACCTCAAGAGACCCAGTACTTC.

This clonotype appeared a few times. The gene calls are TRBV7-2 and TRBJ2-1, with 8 positions matching TRBD1. After removal of 5 bases from V and 7 bases from J, the junction contained 7 bases not matched to a gene. In germline, CDR1 is SGHTA, CDR2 FQGNSA. The CDR3 is made up of 14 amino acids. CDR3 DNA: TGTGCCAGCAGCCCATGGACAGGGATGAATGAGCAGTTCTTC. Translation: CASSPWTGMNEQFF.

This clonotype has more than one count but fewer than ten. The chain couples TRBV20-1 to TRBJ2-1; unclear D gene. Between the trimmed V and J ends, which lost 1 base and 0 bases, there was a span of 13 bases. The CDR3 totals 16 residues. Germline V gene data show CDR1 as DFQATT and CDR2 as SNEGSKA (reference sequence). CDR3 sequence (DNA): TGCAGTGCTAGAGCCCTGGACGTAAACTCCTACAATGAGCAGTTCTTC. It specifies CSARALDVNSYNEQFF.